Below are 32 T cell receptor beta chains sequenced from a single sample in a study of OX40 agonist ivuxolimab in advanced cancers. The repertoire was sequenced with immunoSEQ multiplex PCR; TCRdb's copy has only in-frame clones and lacks some. This sample has 75,000 to 100,000 clones, with 91% found just once. The source was CD4+ or CD8+ T cells sorted from blood, collected in a trial of the OX40 agonist ivuxolimab. The receptor source for this set is an adult with an advanced solid tumor such as melanoma, head and neck, liver or kidney cancer.

This chain joins TRBV5-1 and TRBJ2-7; possibly TRBD1 for D (6 bases). Looked up from germline, CDR1 is SGHRS and CDR2 is YFSETQ. This CDR3 is 14 amino acids long. The germline V and J ends were trimmed by 0 bases and 7 bases, with 14 bases remaining between them. The CDR3 is CASSLAGTSVEQYF. CDR3 nucleotide sequence: TGCGCCAGCAGCTTGGCCGGGACATCGGTAGAGCAGTACTTC. The full variable domain, its missing parts supplied by reference TRBV5-1 and TRBJ2-7, is KAGVTQTPRYLIKTRGQQVTLSCSPISGHRSVSWYQQTPGQGLQFLFEYFSETQRNKGNFPGRFSGRQFSNSRSEMNVSTLELGDSALYLCASSLAGTSVEQYFGPGTRLTVT.

The gene calls are TRBV7-8 and TRBJ2-1; TRBD2 matches 8 bases. Germline CDR1 is SGHVS and CDR2 is FQNEAQ. The CDR3 sequence is 16 residues long. The trim removed 5 bases at V and 0 bases at J, leaving 6 bases unmatched. CDR3 coding DNA: TGTGCCAGCAGCACCCGGACTAGCTTCTCCTACAATGAGCAGTTCTTC. Amino acid sequence: CASSTRTSFSYNEQFF.

In its sample, this clone was seen a few times. The gene calls are TRBV29-1 and TRBJ2-7; 9 bases line up with TRBD2. The germline V gene encodes CDR1 SQVTM and CDR2 ANQGSEA. Unmatched junction bases numbered 1, after V lost 2 bases and J lost 2 bases. This CDR3 is 13 amino acids long. CDR3 coding DNA: TGCAGCGTTGAACTAGCGGGGACCTACGAGCAGTACTTC. As protein: CSVELAGTYEQYF.

The genes are TRBV5-5 and TRBJ2-7, with D possibly being TRBD1 (5 bases). With 2 bases removed from V and 1 base from J, the gap between germline ends came to 13 bases. The germline CDR1 and CDR2 sequences are SGHKS and YYEKEE (reference sequence). The CDR3 consists of 15 residues. In DNA form, the CDR3 reads TGTGCCAGCAGCTTCAACTGGAGACAGTCCTACGAGCAGTACTTC. Encoded protein: CASSFNWRQSYEQYF.

This chain joins TRBV11-2 and TRBJ2-7; the match to TRBD1 covers 7 bases. The CDR3 extends over 15 amino acids. The germline V gene encodes CDR1 SGHAT and CDR2 FQNNGV. J was trimmed by 0 bases and V by 5 bases; bases with no gene match: 7. The CDR3 region is CASSPTGTVSYEQYF. As DNA, the CDR3 is TGTGCCAGCAGCCCAACCGGGACAGTCTCCTACGAGCAGTACTTC.

The chain links TRBV6-6 to TRBJ2-7; 13 bases agree with TRBD2. In germline, CDR1 is MNHNY, CDR2 SVGAGI (reference sequence). The trim removed 4 bases at V and 5 bases at J, leaving 5 bases unmatched. CDR3 length: 15 residues. The CDR3 sequence is CASSWGGTSGNEQYF. CDR3 nucleotide sequence: TGTGCCAGCAGTTGGGGAGGGACTAGCGGGAACGAGCAGTACTTC.

This chain uses TRBV28 with TRBJ1-2; no clear D. Germline CDR1 and CDR2: MDHEN and SYDVKM. Between the trimmed V and J ends, which lost 7 bases and 4 bases, there was a span of 16 bases. This CDR3 is 14 amino acids long. CDR3 in DNA: TGTGCCAGCATAGGACCGGCCAGCCGCTATGGCTACACCTTC. This translates into CASIGPASRYGYTF.

The V gene is TRBV6-5, the J gene TRBJ1-2; perhaps TRBD1 as D (5 bases). The CDR3 is 13 residues long. Trimming left V 2 bases short and J 5 bases short, with 9 bases between. Germline CDR1 is MNHEY and CDR2 is SVGAGI. CDR3 bases: TGTGCCAGCAGTTACGACAGAAGGTATGGCTACACCTTC. Its translation is CASSYDRRYGYTF.

The V call is TRBV4-1, the J call TRBJ1-4, with a weak D call TRBD1 (6 bases). This CDR3 contains 13 residues. Germline V gene sequence: CDR1 MGHRA, CDR2 YSYEKL. Trimming stripped 0 bases from V and 14 bases from J, with 13 bases between. The CDR3 reads CASSQDPTGTLFF. The CDR3 DNA sequence: TGCGCCAGCAGCCAAGACCCCACAGGGACGCTGTTTTTT.

The sample holds one count of this clone. V gene TRBV5-1 combines with J gene TRBJ1-1, with TRBD1 matching over 11 bases. The V gene's germline CDR1 is SGHRS and CDR2 YFSETQ. V shed 3 bases, J shed 7 bases, and the junction held 5 bases outside the gene matches. This CDR3 comprises 14 residues. The CDR3 region has the DNA TGCGCCAGCAGCTACGGACAGGGGGCTAGTGAAGCTTTCTTT. The encoded protein is CASSYGQGASEAFF.

The chain combines TRBV28 with TRBJ2-1; tentative D call: TRBD2 (5 bases). The V and J ends lost 1 base and 4 bases respectively, with 14 bases between them. Germline values: CDR1 MDHEN, CDR2 SYDVKM. The CDR3 runs 16 residues. CDR3 protein: CASSLSSAARYNEQFF. The CDR3 DNA sequence: TGTGCCAGCAGTTTATCATCAGCGGCCCGTTACAATGAGCAGTTCTTC.

The chain is built from TRBV12-2 and TRBJ2-5; TRBD2, the D gene given by the table, was not confirmed from the DNA. TRBV12-2 is termed a pseudogene. The CDR3 is 15 residues long. The CDR3: CASRFQLTSGETQYF. CDR3 nucleotide sequence: TGTGCAAGTCGCTTTCAATTGACTAGCGGAGAGACCCAGTACTTC.

This clone was counted once. The CDR3 sequence is CASSLSGYGYTF. CDR3 DNA: TGTGCCAGCAGTTTATCCGGCTATGGCTACACCTTC. This chain uses TRBV28 with TRBJ1-2; D remains ambiguous. The CDR3 is 12 amino acids. The V end was cut by 1 base, the J end by 4 bases, with 4 bases between. Germline V gives CDR1 MDHEN, CDR2 SYDVKM.

The chain employs TRBV5-1 and TRBJ2-3, with a tentative D call TRBD2 (5 bases). CDR3 length: 15 amino acids. CDR1 is SGHRS, CDR2 YFSETQ, per germline. The V and J ends lost 6 bases and 0 bases respectively, with 14 bases between them. CDR3 sequence: CASTSNGISTDTQYF. CDR3 DNA: TGCGCCAGCACGTCTAACGGGATTAGCACAGATACGCAGTATTTT.

The chain couples TRBV6-5 to TRBJ2-7, with 10 bases aligning to TRBD2. Trimming cost V 5 bases and J 6 bases; bases outside gene matches: 7. Germline-derived CDR1 and CDR2 are MNHEY and SVGAGI. CDR3 length: 14 amino acids. The CDR3 DNA reads TGTGCCAGCAGTCCCCGGACTAGCGGTATCGAGCAGTACTTC. Protein product: CASSPRTSGIEQYF.

This clone was recorded a few times. The CDR3 spells CASSTGLSTDTQYF. The CDR3 DNA reads TGCGCCAGCAGCACCGGACTGAGCACAGATACGCAGTATTTT. V gene TRBV5-1 combines with J gene TRBJ2-3, with D possibly being TRBD2 (5 bases). Trimming stripped 4 bases from V and 0 bases from J, with 9 bases between. Per the germline V gene, CDR1 is SGHRS and CDR2 is YFSETQ. The CDR3 totals 14 residues.

A single count supports this clone. The junction departs from germline at one end; a sequencing error may be responsible. J is TRBJ1-2 and V is TRBV19; no clear D gene. The germline CDR1 and CDR2 sequences are LNHDA and SQIVND (reference sequence). CDR3 length equals 16 residues. The CDR3 loop is CASTIGGAGFFYGYTF. Here the CDR3 DNA reads TGTGCCAGTACTATAGGAGGCGCGGGGTTCTTCTATGGCTACACCTTC.

V is TRBV11-2 and J is TRBJ2-6; 10 bases are shared with TRBD1. Trimming cost V 7 bases and J 0 bases; bases outside gene matches: 3. The CDR3 has 16 amino acids. Germline CDR1 reads SGHAT; CDR2 reads FQNNGV. The CDR3 DNA reads TGTGCCAGCACCCGGACAGGGGGCTCTGGGGCCAACGTCCTGACTTTC. It translates to CASTRTGGSGANVLTF.

The rearrangement links TRBV10-3 to TRBJ2-2, with 8 bases fitting TRBD2. Trimming cost V 8 bases and J 4 bases; bases outside gene matches: 9. The CDR3 length is 15 residues. Germline V gene data show CDR1 as ENHRY and CDR2 as SYGVKD. This chain's CDR3 is CAIRSSGSGTGELFF. The CDR3 DNA sequence: TGTGCCATCCGGTCGAGCGGGAGTGGCACCGGGGAGCTGTTTTTT.

The chain is built from TRBV6-4 and TRBJ2-1; 7 positions match TRBD2. Germline V gene data show CDR1 as MRHNA and CDR2 as SNTAGT. The CDR3 totals 15 residues. J was trimmed by 5 bases and V by 6 bases; bases with no gene match: 10. The CDR3 spells CASRREPGGNNEQFF. The CDR3 DNA sequence: TGTGCCAGCAGGAGGGAGCCGGGGGGAAACAATGAGCAGTTCTTC.

The chain combines TRBV4-2 with TRBJ2-7, with D unclear. The CDR3 runs 16 residues. The germline gives CDR1 LGHNA, CDR2 YNFKEQ. Trimming pared 1 base from V and 2 bases from J, leaving 15 bases between. The CDR3 loop is CASSQGLAVRAYEQYF. The CDR3, as DNA: TGTGCCAGCAGCCAAGGTCTGGCGGTTAGGGCCTACGAGCAGTACTTC.

V gene TRBV4-1 combines with J gene TRBJ2-1; 10 bases agree with TRBD2. With V trimmed by 2 bases and J by 6 bases, 16 bases remained unmatched. CDR3 length: 19 amino acids. The germline V gene encodes CDR1 MGHRA and CDR2 YSYEKL. CDR3 nucleotides: TGCGCCAGCAGCCAACGCCTTATAGCGGGAGGCTATTACCCCAATGAGCAGTTCTTC. As protein: CASSQRLIAGGYYPNEQFF.

In its sample, this clone was seen a few times. The chain links TRBV10-3 to TRBJ1-5; D is uncertain. CDR1 is ENHRY, CDR2 SYGVKD, per germline. The ends were cut back, 10 bases at V and 5 bases at J, with 15 bases in the middle. The CDR3 sequence is 13 residues long. The CDR3 loop reads CATRNSKHQPQHF. The CDR3 coding sequence is TGTGCCACCAGGAATTCCAAGCATCAGCCCCAGCATTTT.

This sequence joins TRBV11-3 and TRBJ1-4; no definite D call. Trimming took off 1 base at V and 0 bases at J, with 12 bases between the two ends. This CDR3 region has 17 residues. CDR1 is SGHNT, CDR2 YENEEA, per germline. The CDR3 DNA reads TGTGCCAGCAGCTTAGGTTTCGGGATCGCAACTAATGAAAAACTGTTTTTT. Protein sequence: CASSLGFGIATNEKLFF.

The genes are TRBV7-2 and TRBJ2-5, with TRBD2 matching 8 bases. Germline lookup yields CDR1 SGHTA and CDR2 FQGNSA. This CDR3 has 14 amino acids. Trimming took 5 bases from V and 5 from J; bases not matched to a gene: 7. The CDR3 is CASSLPTSAETQYF. The DNA of the CDR3 is TGTGCCAGCAGCCTACCGACTAGCGCGGAGACCCAGTACTTC.

This chain connects TRBV6-6 to TRBJ1-1; 9 nucleotides match TRBD1. CDR3 size: 16 residues. V gave up 6 bases and J gave up 2 bases; unmatched junction bases: 10. The germline V gene encodes CDR1 MNHNY and CDR2 SVGAGI (reference sequence). The CDR3 here is CASRPTGGGLNTEAFF. The CDR3 DNA follows: TGTGCCAGCAGGCCCACAGGGGGCGGCCTTAACACTGAAGCTTTCTTT.

This chain connects TRBV7-6 to TRBJ1-2, with 7 bases that match TRBD1. The ends lost 4 bases at V and 1 base at J; junction bases unmatched: 9. Germline lookup yields CDR1 SGHVS and CDR2 FNYEAQ. This CDR3 contains 16 residues. This CDR3 reads CASSSWTGWDNYGYTF. CDR3 DNA: TGTGCCAGCAGCTCCTGGACAGGCTGGGATAACTATGGCTACACCTTC.

The table lists this clone with a count of one. The rearrangement joins TRBV4-3 to TRBJ1-4; the D is unclear. Germline values: CDR1 LGHNA, CDR2 YSLEER. This CDR3 spans 13 amino acids. Trimming left V 1 base short and J 8 bases short, with 8 bases between. In nucleotides, the CDR3 is TGCGCCAGCAGCCAAGGGTTTTGGGAAAAACTGTTTTTT. Its translation: CASSQGFWEKLFF.

The rearrangement joins TRBV18 to TRBJ2-3; TRBD2 might be the D (5 bases). CDR3 length equals 15 residues. The germline V and J ends were trimmed by 3 bases and 0 bases, with 10 bases remaining between them. Germline values: CDR1 KGHSH, CDR2 LQKENI. This CDR3 reads CASSPMGGSTDTQYF. CDR3 DNA sequence: TGTGCCAGCTCACCGATGGGCGGGAGCACAGATACGCAGTATTTT.

CDR3 sequence (DNA): TGTGCCAGCAGGGACTACAACACCGGGGAGCTGTTTTTT. Residues: CASRDYNTGELFF. This rearrangement joins TRBV7-2 to TRBJ2-2; possibly TRBD2 for D (6 bases). V lost 6 bases, J lost 2 bases, and 7 bases lay in between. There are 13 residues in the CDR3. Germline lookup yields CDR1 SGHTA and CDR2 FQGNSA.

The chain carries TRBV19 and TRBJ1-4, with D maybe TRBD1 (5 bases). V was trimmed by 2 bases and J by 7 bases, leaving 17 bases between them. Germline lookup yields CDR1 LNHDA and CDR2 SQIVND (reference sequence). The CDR3 loop spans 16 amino acids. The CDR3 sequence: CASSIWGSASGEKLFF. DNA of the CDR3: TGTGCCAGTAGTATATGGGGCTCTGCAAGTGGTGAAAAACTGTTTTTT.

Here the CDR3 reads CASSLGASITGELFF. DNA of the CDR3: TGTGCCAGCAGCTTGGGGGCCAGCATAACCGGGGAGCTGTTTTTT. V and J are TRBV5-6 and TRBJ2-2; D unresolved. Germline values: CDR1 SGHDT, CDR2 YYEEEE. The V end was cut by 0 bases, the J end by 5 bases, with 11 bases between. The length of the CDR3 is 15 residues.